This T cell receptor (beta chain) was recovered during a study of T cells in women clearing cervical HPV infection. Germline V gene data show CDR1 as SGHNT and CDR2 as YYREEE (reference sequence). Trimming took 4 bases from V and 4 from J; bases not matched to a gene: 6. This CDR3 comprises 15 residues. For this clone: The CDR3 is cut off 3 residues early in the read; its end comes from the germline J gene.

The data were produced by immunoSEQ multiplex PCR, yet TCRdb's version contains in-frame clones alone and is incomplete. The sample data list around 25,000 clones. The receptor's source is a woman between 18 and 69 years old with a cervical HPV16 infection that either progressed to CIN3+ or cleared (not recorded which). Material for sequencing was blood buffy coat. The chain recombines TRBV5-4 with TRBJ2-5, with 11 bases that match TRBD1. CDR3 region: CASSPWTGGRETQYF. The CDR3 DNA, read in part, is TGTGCCAGCAGCCCATGGACAGGGGGCAGAGAGACC.